Included here is one TCR beta chain sequence, with context. Here immunoSEQ multiplex PCR was the method, and the copy in TCRdb shows in-frame clones only, minus some. The sample consists of some 76,000 clones, roughly nine tenths of them appearing once. This specimen comes from a study of OX40 agonist ivuxolimab in advanced cancers. Germline CDR1 reads LGHNA; CDR2 reads YSLEER. V dropped 4 bases and J dropped 4 bases, with 22 bases sitting between them. The CDR3 length is 17 residues. This sequence joins TRBV4-3 and TRBJ1-1, with a tentative D call TRBD1 (6 bases). This TCR came from an adult with an advanced solid tumor such as melanoma, head and neck, liver or kidney cancer. Specimen: CD4+ or CD8+ T cells sorted from blood, collected in a trial of the OX40 agonist ivuxolimab. This chain's CDR3 is CASSPGLNRVRGTEAFF. The CDR3 nucleotides read TGCGCCAGCAGCCCCGGATTGAACAGGGTTCGTGGCACTGAAGCTTTCTTT.